This T cell receptor beta chain appears in the sequencing data of a study of shared clonotypes between healthy human individuals. Every contributor of samples was a Caucasian grown-up residing in Nashville, Tennessee. Profiled with immunoSEQ multiplex PCR; TCRdb holds only in-frame clones, not every one. The sample holds approximately 2.3 million clones, more than 85% seen once. The sequence was obtained from a man between 18 and 29 years old in good health. Some clones in this sample may be carry-over from other donors' samples. The sample comprised naive CD4+ T cells from PBMCs. Subset given: CD45RA+ positively selected.

CDR3 DNA: TGTGCCAGCAGCTCCCCGGGACAGGGAGCGGCCCCTCAAGAGACCCAGTACTTC. Translated: CASSSPGQGAAPQETQYF. The rearrangement uses TRBV7-9 and TRBJ2-5; 9 positions agree with TRBD1. The germline CDR1 and CDR2 sequences are SEHNR and FQNEAQ (reference sequence). The CDR3 spans 18 residues. V shed 4 bases, J shed 2 bases, and the junction held 14 bases outside the gene matches. The full variable domain, with the rest looked up from reference TRBV7-9 and TRBJ2-5, is DTGVSQNPRHKITKRGQNVTFRCDPISEHNRLYWYRQTLGQGPEFLTYFQNEAQLEKSRLLSDRFSAERPKGSFSTLEIQRTEQGDSAMYLCASSSPGQGAAPQETQYFGPGTRLLVL.